One sample yielded the 11 T cell receptor beta chains listed below, sequenced in a study of control samples from healthy donors and cancer patients. TCRdb's table, derived via immunoSEQ multiplex PCR, lists solely in-frame clones and lacks some. This table has around 76,000 clones, around 90% appearing once. The source material was PBMCs. The receptor source for this set is a woman in her 50s with colorectal cancer.

The chain joins TRBV6-5 to TRBJ1-4, with D unresolved. Germline values: CDR1 MNHEY, CDR2 SVGAGI. The CDR3 runs 14 residues. Between the trimmed V and J ends, which lost 7 bases and 0 bases, there was a span of 9 bases. The CDR3 spells CASKAVATNEKLFF. CDR3 in DNA: TGTGCCAGCAAGGCGGTTGCAACTAATGAAAAACTGTTTTTT.

The V call is TRBV24-1, the J call TRBJ2-3; 9 positions match TRBD1. The length of the CDR3 is 15 residues. The germline V gene has CDR1 KGHDR and CDR2 SFDVKD. With V trimmed by 3 bases and J by 3 bases, 3 bases remained unmatched. CDR3 sequence: CATSDGTGKTDTQYF. Here the CDR3 DNA reads TGTGCCACCAGTGATGGGACAGGGAAAACAGATACGCAGTATTTT.

This chain links TRBV6-4 with TRBJ1-2; D not resolved. V shed 5 bases and J shed 0 bases, with 7 bases lying between them. The CDR3 runs 13 residues. Germline CDR1 MRHNA, CDR2 SNTAGT. The DNA for the CDR3 is TGTGCCAGCAGTTTTGAAGCTAACTATGGCTACACCTTC. Protein sequence: CASSFEANYGYTF.

The rearrangement joins TRBV18 to TRBJ1-1; a possible D gene is TRBD1 (5 bases). This CDR3 comprises 15 residues. Trimming took 1 base from V and 5 from J, leaving 14 bases between them. Germline CDR1 reads KGHSH; CDR2 reads LQKENI. CDR3 DNA: TGTGCCAGCTCACCACAGGGACCCGAGGAAACTGAAGCTTTCTTT. It yields the protein CASSPQGPEETEAFF.

This clone was detected once. This rearrangement joins TRBV24-1 to TRBJ1-1, with D perhaps TRBD1 (6 bases). Germline V gene data show CDR1 as KGHDR and CDR2 as SFDVKD. The CDR3 has 16 amino acids. V dropped 0 bases and J dropped 1 base, with 11 bases sitting between them. The CDR3 region is CATSDLQRTENTEAFF. The CDR3 region has the DNA TGTGCCACCAGTGATTTGCAAAGGACAGAGAACACTGAAGCTTTCTTT.

This sequence joins TRBV10-3 and TRBJ1-2, with TRBD1 as a possible D gene (5 bases). The CDR3 totals 15 residues. The germline V gene encodes CDR1 ENHRY and CDR2 SYGVKD. The V and J ends lost 0 bases and 1 base respectively, with 9 bases between them. The CDR3 sequence: CAISESAGHNYGYTF. CDR3 nucleotides: TGTGCCATCAGTGAGTCGGCAGGACATAACTATGGCTACACCTTC.

V and J are TRBV4-3 and TRBJ1-2; D is uncertain. Germline-derived CDR1 and CDR2 are LGHNA and YSLEER. The CDR3 length is 13 residues. The V gene lost 4 bases and the J gene lost 4 bases, with 10 bases spanning the gap. The CDR3 region is CASSLNRIYGYTF. The CDR3 DNA reads as TGCGCCAGCAGCCTGAATCGGATCTATGGCTACACCTTC.

V gene TRBV4-1 combines with J gene TRBJ1-1; D is perhaps TRBD1 (5 bases). Trimming took 4 bases from V and 4 from J, leaving 10 bases between them. Germline CDR1 reads MGHRA; CDR2 reads YSYEKL. The CDR3 consists of 13 residues. In DNA form, the CDR3 reads TGCGCCAGCAGCCCGGAGGGGAGCACTGAAGCTTTCTTT. This encodes CASSPEGSTEAFF.

This sequence joins TRBV24-1 and TRBJ2-6; possibly TRBD1 for D (6 bases). Trimming left V 7 bases short and J 1 base short, with 13 bases between. The CDR3 runs 16 residues. Germline V gene data show CDR1 as KGHDR and CDR2 as SFDVKD. The chain's CDR3 is CATSRGLGSGANVLTF. DNA of the CDR3: TGTGCCACCAGCAGGGGATTAGGGTCTGGGGCCAACGTCCTGACTTTC.

CDR3 region: CASSVKPVTDTQYF. The DNA of the CDR3 is TGTGCCAGCAGCGTAAAACCTGTCACAGATACGCAGTATTTT. The J gene is TRBJ2-3, the V gene TRBV9; D not resolved. V was trimmed by 1 base and J by 2 bases, leaving 8 bases between them. Germline V CDR1 and CDR2: SGDLS, YYNGEE. This CDR3 spans 14 amino acids.

This chain connects TRBV5-6 to TRBJ2-1, with D tentatively TRBD1 (6 bases). This CDR3 contains 14 residues. Looked up from germline, CDR1 is SGHDT and CDR2 is YYEEEE. Trimming took off 4 bases at V and 6 bases at J, with 14 bases between the two ends. The CDR3 sequence: CASSLSWGPNEQFF. In DNA, the CDR3 is TGTGCCAGCAGCCTATCATGGGGGCCCAATGAGCAGTTCTTC. The variable domain in full, with the rest retrieved from reference TRBV5-6 and TRBJ2-1, is DAGVTQSPTHLIKTRGQQVTLRCSPKSGHDTVSWYQQALGQGPQFIFQYYEEEERQRGNFPDRFSGHQFPNYSSELNVNALLLGDSALYLCASSLSWGPNEQFFGPGTRLTVL.